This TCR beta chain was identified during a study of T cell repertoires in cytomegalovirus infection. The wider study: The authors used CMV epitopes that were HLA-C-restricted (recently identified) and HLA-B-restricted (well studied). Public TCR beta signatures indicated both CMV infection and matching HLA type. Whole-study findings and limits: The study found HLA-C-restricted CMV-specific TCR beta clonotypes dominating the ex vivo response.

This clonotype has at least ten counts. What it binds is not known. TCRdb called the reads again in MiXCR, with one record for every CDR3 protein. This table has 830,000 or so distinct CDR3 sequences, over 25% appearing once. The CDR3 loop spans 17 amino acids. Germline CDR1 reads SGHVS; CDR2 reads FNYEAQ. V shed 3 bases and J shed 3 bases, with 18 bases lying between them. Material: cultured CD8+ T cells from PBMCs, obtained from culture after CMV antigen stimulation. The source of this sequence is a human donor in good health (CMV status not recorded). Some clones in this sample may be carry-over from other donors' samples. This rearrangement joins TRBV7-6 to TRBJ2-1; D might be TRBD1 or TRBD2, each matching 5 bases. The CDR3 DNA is TGTGCCAGCAGCTTCGCCCGGCCCGGGACGGACTACAATGAGCAGTTCTTC. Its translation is CASSFARPGTDYNEQFF.